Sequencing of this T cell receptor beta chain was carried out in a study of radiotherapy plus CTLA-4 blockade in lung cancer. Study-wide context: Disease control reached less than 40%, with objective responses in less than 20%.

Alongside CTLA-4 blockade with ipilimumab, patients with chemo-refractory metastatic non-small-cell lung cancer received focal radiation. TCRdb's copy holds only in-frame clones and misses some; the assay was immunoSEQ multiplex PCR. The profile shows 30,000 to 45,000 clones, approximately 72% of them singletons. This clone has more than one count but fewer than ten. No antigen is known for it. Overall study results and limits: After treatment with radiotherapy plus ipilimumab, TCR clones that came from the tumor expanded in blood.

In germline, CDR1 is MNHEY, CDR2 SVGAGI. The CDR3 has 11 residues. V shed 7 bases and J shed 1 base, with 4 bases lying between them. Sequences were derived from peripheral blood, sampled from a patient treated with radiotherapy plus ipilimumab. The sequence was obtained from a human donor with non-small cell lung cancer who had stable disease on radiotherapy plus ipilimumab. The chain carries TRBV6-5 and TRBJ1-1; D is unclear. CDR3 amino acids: CASTWNTEAFF. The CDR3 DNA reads TGTGCCAGCACCTGGAACACTGAAGCTTTCTTT.